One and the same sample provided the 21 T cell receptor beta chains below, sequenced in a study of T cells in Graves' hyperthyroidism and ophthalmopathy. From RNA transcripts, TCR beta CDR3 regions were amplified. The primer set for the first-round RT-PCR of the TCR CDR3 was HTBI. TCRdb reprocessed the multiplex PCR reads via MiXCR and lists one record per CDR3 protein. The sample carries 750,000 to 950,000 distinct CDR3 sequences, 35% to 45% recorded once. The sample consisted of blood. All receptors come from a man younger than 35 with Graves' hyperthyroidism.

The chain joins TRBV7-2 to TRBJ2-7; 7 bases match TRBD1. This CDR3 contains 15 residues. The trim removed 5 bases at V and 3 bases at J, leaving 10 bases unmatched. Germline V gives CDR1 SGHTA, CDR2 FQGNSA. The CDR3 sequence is CASSQDTGAGYEQYF. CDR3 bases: TGTGCCAGCAGCCAAGATACAGGGGCCGGCTACGAGCAGTACTTC.

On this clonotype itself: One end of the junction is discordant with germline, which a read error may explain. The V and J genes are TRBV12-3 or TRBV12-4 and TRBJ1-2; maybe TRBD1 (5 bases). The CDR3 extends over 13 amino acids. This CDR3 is CASGFTGRGGYTF. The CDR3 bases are TGTGCCAGCGGTTTTACAGGTCGGGGTGGCTACACCTTC.

The chain's CDR3 is CASSPRTPYEHF. For the CDR3, the DNA is TGCGCCAGCAGCCCTCGGACACCCTACGAGCATTTT. V is TRBV5-1 and J is TRBJ1-5, with a weak D call TRBD1 (5 bases). This CDR3 is 12 amino acids long. Between the trimmed V and J ends, which lost 4 bases and 14 bases, there was a span of 16 bases. CDR1 and CDR2 from the germline V gene are SGHRS and YFSETQ.

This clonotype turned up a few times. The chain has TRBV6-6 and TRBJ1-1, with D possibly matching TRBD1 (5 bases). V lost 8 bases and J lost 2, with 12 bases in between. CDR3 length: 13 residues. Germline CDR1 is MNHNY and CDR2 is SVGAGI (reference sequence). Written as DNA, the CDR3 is TGTGCCAGCGAGTTACAGGAAAACACTGAAGCTTTCTTT. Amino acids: CASELQENTEAFF.

The CDR3 DNA reads TGCAGCGTCGCAGACGGATCGGGCACTGAAGCTTTCTTT. It is translated as CSVADGSGTEAFF. J is TRBJ1-1 and V is TRBV29-1; D gene ambiguous. CDR3 length: 13 amino acids. CDR1 and CDR2 from the germline V gene are SQVTM and ANQGSEA. The V end lost 6 bases, the J end lost 4 bases, and 15 bases lay between the germline ends.

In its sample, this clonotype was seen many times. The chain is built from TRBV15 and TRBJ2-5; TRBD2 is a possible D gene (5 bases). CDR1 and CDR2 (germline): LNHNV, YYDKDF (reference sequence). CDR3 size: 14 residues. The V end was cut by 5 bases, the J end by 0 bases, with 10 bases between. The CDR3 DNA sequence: TGTGCCACCAGCGCTACTAGTTACCAAGAGACCCAGTACTTC. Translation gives CATSATSYQETQYF. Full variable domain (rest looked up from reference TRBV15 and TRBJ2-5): DAMVIQNPRYQVTQFGKPVTLSCSQTLNHNVMYWYQQKSSQAPKLLFHYYDKDFNNEADTPDNFQSRRPNTSFCFLDIRSPGLGDTAMYLCATSATSYQETQYFGPGTRLLVL.

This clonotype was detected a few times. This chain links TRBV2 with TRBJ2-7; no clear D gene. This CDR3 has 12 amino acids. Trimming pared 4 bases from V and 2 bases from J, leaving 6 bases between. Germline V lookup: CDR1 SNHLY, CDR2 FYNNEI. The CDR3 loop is CASSVFAYEQYF. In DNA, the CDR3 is TGTGCCAGCAGTGTCTTCGCCTACGAGCAGTACTTC.

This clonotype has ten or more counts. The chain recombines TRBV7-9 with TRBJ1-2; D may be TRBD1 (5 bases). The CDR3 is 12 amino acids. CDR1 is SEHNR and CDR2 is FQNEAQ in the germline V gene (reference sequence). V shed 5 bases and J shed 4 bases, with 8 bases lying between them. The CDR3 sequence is CASSQDSYGYTF. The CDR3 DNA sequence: TGTGCCAGCAGCCAAGACAGCTATGGCTACACCTTC. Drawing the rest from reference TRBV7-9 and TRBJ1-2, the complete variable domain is DTGVSQNPRHKITKRGQNVTFRCDPISEHNRLYWYRQTLGQGPEFLTYFQNEAQLEKSRLLSDRFSAERPKGSFSTLEIQRTEQGDSAMYLCASSQDSYGYTFGSGTRLTVV.

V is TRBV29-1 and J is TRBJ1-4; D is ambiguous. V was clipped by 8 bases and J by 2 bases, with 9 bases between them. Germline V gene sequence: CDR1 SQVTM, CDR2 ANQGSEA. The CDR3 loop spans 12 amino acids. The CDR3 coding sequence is TGCAGCTACGGCATCACTAATGAAAAACTGTTTTTT. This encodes CSYGITNEKLFF.

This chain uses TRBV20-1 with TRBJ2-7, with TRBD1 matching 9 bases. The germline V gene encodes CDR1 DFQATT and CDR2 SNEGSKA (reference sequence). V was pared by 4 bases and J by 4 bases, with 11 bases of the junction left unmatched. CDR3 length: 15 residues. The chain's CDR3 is CSATAGTGYLYEQYF. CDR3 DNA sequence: TGCAGTGCTACAGCCGGGACAGGGTACTTGTACGAGCAGTACTTC.

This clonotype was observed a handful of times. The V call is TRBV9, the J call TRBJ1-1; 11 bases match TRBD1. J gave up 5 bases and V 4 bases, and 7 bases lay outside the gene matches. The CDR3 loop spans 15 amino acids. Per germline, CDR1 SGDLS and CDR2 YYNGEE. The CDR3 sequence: CASSPDRGRWTEAFF. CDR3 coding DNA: TGTGCCAGCAGCCCGGACAGGGGGCGGTGGACTGAAGCTTTCTTT.

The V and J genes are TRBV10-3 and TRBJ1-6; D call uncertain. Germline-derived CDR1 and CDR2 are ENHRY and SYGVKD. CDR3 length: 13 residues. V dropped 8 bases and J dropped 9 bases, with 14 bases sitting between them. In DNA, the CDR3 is TGTGCCATCGCCCCAACGGCGGCTTCACCCCTCCACTTT. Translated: CAIAPTAASPLHF.

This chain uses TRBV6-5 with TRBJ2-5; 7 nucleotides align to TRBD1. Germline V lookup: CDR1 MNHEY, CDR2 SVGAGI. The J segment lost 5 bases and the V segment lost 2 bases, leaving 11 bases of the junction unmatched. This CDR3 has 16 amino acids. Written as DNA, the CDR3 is TGTGCCAGCAGTTACCGACCACAGGGGTCTCTTGAGACCCAGTACTTC. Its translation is CASSYRPQGSLETQYF.

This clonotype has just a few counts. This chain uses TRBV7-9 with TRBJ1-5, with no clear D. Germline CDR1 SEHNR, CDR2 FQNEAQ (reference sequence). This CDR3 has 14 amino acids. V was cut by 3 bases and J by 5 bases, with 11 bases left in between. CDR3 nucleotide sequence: TGTGCCAGCAGCTTGGGTCAGAGGGATCAGCCCCAGCATTTT. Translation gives CASSLGQRDQPQHF.

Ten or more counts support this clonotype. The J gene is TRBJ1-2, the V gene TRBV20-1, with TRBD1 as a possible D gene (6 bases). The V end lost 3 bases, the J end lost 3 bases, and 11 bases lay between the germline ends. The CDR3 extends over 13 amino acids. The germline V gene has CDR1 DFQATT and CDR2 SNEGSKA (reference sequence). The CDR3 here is CSARGQGDYGYTF. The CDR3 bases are TGCAGTGCTAGGGGACAAGGAGACTATGGCTACACCTTC.

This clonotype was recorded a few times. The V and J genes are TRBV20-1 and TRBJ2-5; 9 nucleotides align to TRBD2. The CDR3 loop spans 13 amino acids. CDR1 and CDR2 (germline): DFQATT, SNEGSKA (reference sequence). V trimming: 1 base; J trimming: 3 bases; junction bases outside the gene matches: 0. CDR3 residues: CSARGGREETQYF. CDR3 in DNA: TGCAGTGCTAGAGGCGGGAGGGAAGAGACCCAGTACTTC.

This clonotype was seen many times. In DNA, the CDR3 is TGTGCCAGCAGCTTAGGGCAGGCGGGAAACACCATATATTTT. This translates into CASSLGQAGNTIYF. The chain uses TRBV7-2 and TRBJ1-3; D is unresolved. The CDR3 sequence is 14 residues long. V lost 1 base and J 4 bases, leaving 8 bases between the germline ends. Looked up from germline, CDR1 is SGHTA and CDR2 is FQGNSA.

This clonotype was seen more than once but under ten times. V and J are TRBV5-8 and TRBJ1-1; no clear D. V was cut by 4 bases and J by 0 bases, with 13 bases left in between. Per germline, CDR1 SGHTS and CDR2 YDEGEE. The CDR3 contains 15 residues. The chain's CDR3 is CASSPPAAMNTEAFF. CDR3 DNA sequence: TGTGCCAGCAGCCCACCCGCCGCCATGAACACTGAAGCTTTCTTT.

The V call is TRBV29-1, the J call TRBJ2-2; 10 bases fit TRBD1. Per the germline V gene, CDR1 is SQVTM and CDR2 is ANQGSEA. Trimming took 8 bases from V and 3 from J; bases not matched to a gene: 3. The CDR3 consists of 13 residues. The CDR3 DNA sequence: TGCAGCTTGGGACAGGGGCACACCGGGGAGCTGTTTTTT. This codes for CSLGQGHTGELFF.

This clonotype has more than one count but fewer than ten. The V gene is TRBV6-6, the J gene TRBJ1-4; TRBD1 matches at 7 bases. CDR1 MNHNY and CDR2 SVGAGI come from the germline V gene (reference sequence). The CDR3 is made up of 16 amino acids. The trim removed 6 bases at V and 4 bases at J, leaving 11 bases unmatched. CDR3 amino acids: CASRSQGPLLNEKLFF. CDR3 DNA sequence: TGTGCCAGCAGGTCACAGGGGCCGCTACTTAATGAAAAACTGTTTTTT.

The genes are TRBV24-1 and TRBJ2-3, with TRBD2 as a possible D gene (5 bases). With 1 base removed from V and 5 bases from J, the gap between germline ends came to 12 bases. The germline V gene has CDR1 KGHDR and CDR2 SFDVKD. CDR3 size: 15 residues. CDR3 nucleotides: TGTGCCACCAGTGATTTTGCGGGTCCAGGAGATACGCAGTATTTT. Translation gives CATSDFAGPGDTQYF.